This T cell receptor (beta chain) comes out of a study of beta chain features in type 1 diabetes. V dropped 3 bases and J dropped 1 base, with 14 bases sitting between them. Per germline, CDR1 KGHSH and CDR2 LQKENI. The CDR3 has 16 residues. The whole isolated RNA underwent reverse transcription, so sequencing captured expressed TCRB transcripts. Sequencing of naive, central memory and regulatory T cell samples gave an average of roughly 3.5 million reads. Repertoires were generated with immunoSEQ multiplex PCR, while TCRdb's copy carries only in-frame clones and drops some. Among a few hundred thousand clones, less than 30% were seen once, and the ten largest hold about 0.012%. For this clone: Its antigen remains unidentified.

Broader study findings: Shortening of TCRB CDR3s, moderate but significant, appeared in all four CD4+ subsets of Type 1 diabetes patients.

The sequence was obtained from a woman in her thirties with type 1 diabetes. The chain links TRBV18 to TRBJ2-3; D is perhaps TRBD1 (6 bases). The source material was naive CD4+ T cells from blood. The CDR3 region is CASSPLTDSRTDTQYF. CDR3 DNA: TGTGCCAGCTCACCCCTAACGGACAGCCGCACAGATACGCAGTATTTT.